The 25 T cell receptor beta chains in this list originate from one sample, sequenced in a study of shared clonotypes between healthy human individuals. Here immunoSEQ multiplex PCR was the method, and the copy in TCRdb shows in-frame clones only, minus some. The data contain 850,000 to 1,200,000 clones, around 74% of them singletons. The source material was memory CD4+ T cells sorted from blood. The sample's subset: CD45RA-negative fraction. Every receptor here comes from a man between 18 and 29 years old in good health.

CDR3 amino acids: CASSLAPGSSYEQYF. CDR3 bases: TGTGCCAGCAGCTTAGCCCCAGGGAGCTCCTACGAGCAGTACTTC. The chain carries TRBV7-9 and TRBJ2-7, with D perhaps assigned TRBD1 or TRBD2 (5 bases each). Germline CDR1 and CDR2: SEHNR and FQNEAQ (reference sequence). This CDR3 spans 15 amino acids. The V and J ends lost 0 bases and 0 bases respectively, with 9 bases between them.

This chain connects TRBV6-6 to TRBJ1-6; 7 bases are a match to TRBD1. The CDR3 loop spans 15 amino acids. Germline V gives CDR1 MNHNY, CDR2 SVGAGI (reference sequence). After removal of 6 bases from V and 3 bases from J, the junction contained 5 bases not matched to a gene. The CDR3 sequence: CASRGQALYNSPLHF. CDR3 nucleotide sequence: TGTGCCAGCAGAGGACAGGCCCTCTATAATTCACCCCTCCACTTT.

The chain recombines TRBV28 with TRBJ2-7, with 8 bases matching TRBD1. CDR1 and CDR2 from the germline V gene are MDHEN and SYDVKM. The CDR3 loop spans 15 amino acids. Germline trimming cut 3 bases from V and 3 bases from J; bases unmatched to any gene: 7. The CDR3 protein is CASSLRIGQGYEQYF. The DNA for the CDR3 is TGTGCCAGCAGTTTGCGCATAGGACAGGGCTACGAGCAGTACTTC.

The chain is built from TRBV7-9 and TRBJ2-5; TRBD2 matches 8 bases. Germline CDR1 SEHNR, CDR2 FQNEAQ (reference sequence). With 4 bases clipped from V and 5 bases from J, the junction kept 21 bases outside the gene matches. This CDR3 has 19 amino acids. The CDR3 DNA follows: TGTGCCAGCAGCTCACGTCCCGGGACTAGGATCGGAGCTCTCGAGACCCAGTACTTC. Its protein is CASSSRPGTRIGALETQYF. The full variable domain, completed using reference TRBV7-9 and TRBJ2-5, is DTGVSQNPRHKITKRGQNVTFRCDPISEHNRLYWYRQTLGQGPEFLTYFQNEAQLEKSRLLSDRFSAERPKGSFSTLEIQRTEQGDSAMYLCASSSRPGTRIGALETQYFGPGTRLLVL.

The rearrangement joins TRBV5-1 to TRBJ2-6; a possible D gene is TRBD2 (5 bases). The V gene lost 5 bases and the J gene lost 0 bases, with 12 bases spanning the gap. The CDR3 totals 16 residues. Germline values: CDR1 SGHRS, CDR2 YFSETQ. DNA for the CDR3: TGCGCCAGCAGGGGCGGAGGAAACTCTGGGGCCAACGTCCTGACTTTC. Amino acids: CASRGGGNSGANVLTF.

The V call is TRBV27, the J call TRBJ1-5, with 7 nucleotides matching TRBD1. The CDR3 runs 14 residues. The V and J ends lost 6 bases and 5 bases, in that order; junction bases with no gene match: 7. Per the germline V gene, CDR1 is MNHEY and CDR2 is SMNVEV (reference sequence). The CDR3 sequence is CASSFRQGHQPQHF. DNA for the CDR3: TGTGCCAGCAGCTTTAGACAGGGTCATCAGCCCCAGCATTTT.

This clone was seen a single time. The V call is TRBV6-5, the J call TRBJ1-4; D not resolved. The V gene's germline CDR1 is MNHEY and CDR2 SVGAGI. The CDR3 is 14 residues long. V lost 6 bases and J 0 bases, leaving 8 bases between the germline ends. CDR3 sequence: CASRIYATNEKLFF. CDR3 nucleotides: TGTGCCAGCAGGATCTATGCAACTAATGAAAAACTGTTTTTT.

The rearrangement joins TRBV27 to TRBJ2-1, with 16 bases fitting TRBD2. CDR3 length: 17 amino acids. Trimming took 1 base from V and 4 from J; bases not matched to a gene: 1. The V gene's germline CDR1 is MNHEY and CDR2 SMNVEV (reference sequence). The CDR3 bases are TGTGCCAGCAGTTTATTGGGACTAGCGGGGGGGTACAATGAGCAGTTCTTC. Its translation is CASSLLGLAGGYNEQFF.

The chain carries TRBV4-1 and TRBJ2-7, with 13 bases lining up with TRBD2. Germline assignment: CDR1 MGHRA and CDR2 YSYEKL. The CDR3 covers 16 residues. Germline trimming cut 1 base from V and 7 bases from J; bases unmatched to any gene: 7. The DNA for the CDR3 is TGCGCCAGCAGCCAAGCGAGGACTAGCGGGAGTGGGGAGCAGTACTTC. It yields the protein CASSQARTSGSGEQYF.

The chain has TRBV7-2 and TRBJ2-1; 7 bases fit TRBD2. The ends lost 0 bases at V and 4 bases at J; junction bases unmatched: 9. The CDR3 is 17 residues long. CDR1 and CDR2 (germline): SGHTA, FQGNSA. This CDR3 is CASSLARGSSGYNEQFF. The CDR3 DNA reads as TGTGCCAGCAGCTTAGCAAGAGGGTCTAGCGGATACAATGAGCAGTTCTTC.

The gene calls are TRBV11-3 and TRBJ2-2; TRBD2 matches 10 bases. Germline V gives CDR1 SGHNT, CDR2 YENEEA. The CDR3 consists of 15 residues. Trimming at V came to 1 base and at J to 5 bases, leaving 1 base not matched to a gene. The CDR3 region is CASSLAAGGTGELFF. CDR3 bases: TGTGCCAGCAGCTTAGCAGCGGGAGGGACCGGGGAGCTGTTTTTT.

The chain employs TRBV29-1 and TRBJ2-7; perhaps TRBD2 as D (5 bases). Germline V gene sequence: CDR1 SQVTM, CDR2 ANQGSEA. The ends were cut back, 4 bases at V and 1 base at J, with 11 bases in the middle. The CDR3 extends over 13 amino acids. DNA for the CDR3: TGCAGCGTTGGAGACGGGAATTCCTACGAGCAGTACTTC. It codes for CSVGDGNSYEQYF.

J is TRBJ2-3 and V is TRBV27; maybe TRBD1 (6 bases). V was trimmed by 8 bases and J by 13 bases, leaving 19 bases between them. The CDR3 contains 12 residues. Germline assignment: CDR1 MNHEY and CDR2 SMNVEV (reference sequence). The CDR3 sequence: CASQSTGTQEYF. The CDR3 DNA sequence: TGTGCCAGCCAGAGTACAGGGACACAGGAGTATTTT.

V is TRBV5-5 and J is TRBJ1-6; weak D call: TRBD1 (5 bases). Germline V gene lookup returns CDR1 SGHKS and CDR2 YYEKEE (reference sequence). V lost 0 bases and J lost 9, with 16 bases in between. The CDR3 totals 16 residues. The CDR3 DNA sequence: TGTGCCAGCAGCTTGGGGACGGGGGGTATTAGTTCACCCCTCCACTTT. Translating gives CASSLGTGGISSPLHF.

This clone was seen a single time. The chain is built from TRBV5-4 and TRBJ1-1; maybe TRBD1 (5 bases). CDR1 is SGHNT and CDR2 is YYREEE in the germline V gene (reference sequence). Trimming removed 0 bases from V and 4 bases from J, with 10 bases in between. The CDR3 is 14 residues long. Here the CDR3 reads CASSLVAGLTEAFF. The CDR3 DNA follows: TGTGCCAGCAGCTTGGTGGCGGGGCTCACTGAAGCTTTCTTT.

V and J are TRBV28 and TRBJ1-2, with D unresolved. V was pared by 9 bases and J by 10 bases, with 12 bases between. The germline V gene encodes CDR1 MDHEN and CDR2 SYDVKM. The CDR3 spans 10 residues. The CDR3 region has the DNA TGTGCCAGTGGAGTAGAGGCCTACACCTTC. The encoded protein is CASGVEAYTF.

The chain employs TRBV5-1 and TRBJ2-1; D is perhaps TRBD1 (6 bases). Germline V gene lookup returns CDR1 SGHRS and CDR2 YFSETQ. The CDR3 is 15 amino acids. V lost 4 bases and J 0 bases, leaving 11 bases between the germline ends. The CDR3 reads CASSVEGVSYNEQFF. The CDR3 coding sequence is TGCGCCAGCAGCGTAGAGGGGGTCTCCTACAATGAGCAGTTCTTC.

The gene calls are TRBV19 and TRBJ1-1; 10 nucleotides match TRBD1. Losses at the gene ends were 4 bases for V and 5 bases for J; bases not matched to a gene: 7. This CDR3 has 15 residues. CDR1 and CDR2 from the germline V gene are LNHDA and SQIVND (reference sequence). CDR3 region: CASSTGQGGRTEAFF. For the CDR3, the DNA is TGTGCCAGTAGTACCGGACAGGGGGGTAGAACTGAAGCTTTCTTT.

The rearrangement uses TRBV19 and TRBJ1-6; the D is unclear. The CDR3 has 12 amino acids. Trimming stripped 7 bases from V and 2 bases from J, with 3 bases between. From germline, CDR1 is LNHDA and CDR2 SQIVND (reference sequence). The CDR3 region is CASTAYNSPLHF. In DNA, the CDR3 is TGTGCCAGTACAGCCTATAATTCACCCCTCCACTTT.

J is TRBJ2-5 and V is TRBV7-2, with D perhaps TRBD2 (6 bases). V was clipped by 5 bases and J by 5 bases, with 12 bases between them. Germline lookup yields CDR1 SGHTA and CDR2 FQGNSA. CDR3 length: 13 amino acids. As DNA, the CDR3 is TGTGCCAGCAGCCGTGGACTAACTGAGACCCAGTACTTC. It yields the protein CASSRGLTETQYF.

This clone appeared many times. The chain combines TRBV6-1 with TRBJ2-1; D might be TRBD2 (5 bases). Germline loops: CDR1 MNHNS, CDR2 SASEGT. V lost 6 bases, J lost 6 bases, and 15 bases lay in between. This CDR3 is built from 14 residues. The CDR3 nucleotides read TGTGCCAGCAGGCGACCCGGAGGCTCCAATGAGCAGTTCTTC. Protein: CASRRPGGSNEQFF.

This chain links TRBV5-6 with TRBJ2-2; 7 positions match TRBD1. The CDR3 totals 15 residues. Trimming removed 2 bases from V and 0 bases from J; junction bases left unmatched: 1. Germline-derived CDR1 and CDR2 are SGHDT and YYEEEE. The CDR3 DNA reads TGTGCCAGCAGCTTTGGGACAGCGAACACCGGGGAGCTGTTTTTT. It codes for CASSFGTANTGELFF. The complete variable domain, with remaining parts taken from reference TRBV5-6 and TRBJ2-2, reads DAGVTQSPTHLIKTRGQQVTLRCSPKSGHDTVSWYQQALGQGPQFIFQYYEEEERQRGNFPDRFSGHQFPNYSSELNVNALLLGDSALYLCASSFGTANTGELFFGEGSRLTVL.

V and J are TRBV4-1 and TRBJ1-2; D is unresolved. The CDR3 has 17 residues. Germline-derived CDR1 and CDR2 are MGHRA and YSYEKL. The V gene lost 1 base and the J gene lost 4 bases, with 19 bases spanning the gap. CDR3 sequence reads: CASSQVIGLSAGYGYTF. CDR3 DNA: TGCGCCAGCAGCCAAGTTATTGGACTGTCAGCGGGCTATGGCTACACCTTC.

This chain joins TRBV5-4 and TRBJ2-3, with TRBD2 matching over 9 bases. The CDR3 runs to 16 residues. V dropped 5 bases and J dropped 3; count of bases not matched to a gene: 10. Germline loops: CDR1 SGHNT, CDR2 YYREEE (reference sequence). CDR3 sequence reads: CASRSAVTSGTDTQYF. In DNA, the CDR3 is TGTGCCAGCAGGTCGGCGGTCACTAGCGGGACAGATACGCAGTATTTT.

The chain couples TRBV25-1 to TRBJ2-7; D is unclear. CDR1 is MGHDK, CDR2 SYGVNS, per germline. This CDR3 spans 14 amino acids. Trimming took 4 bases from V and 4 from J, leaving 14 bases between them. CDR3 in amino acids: CASSATVLFYEQYF. The DNA of the CDR3 is TGTGCCAGCAGTGCGACGGTGCTATTTTACGAGCAGTACTTC.